Shown below are 7 T cell receptor beta chains from a single sample sequenced in a study of blood T cell repertoires in COVID-19 (dated by TCRdb to about 2020). Libraries came from the immunoSEQ multiplex PCR assay. Imported from immuneACCESS, the table was reduced by TCRdb to in-frame sequences with V and J called. These copies leave out some clones; in studies compared against another copy, an unresolved V gene accounts for under half, and the cause of the remainder is not known. In this sample the table shows approximately 15,000 clones, about 86% of which occur a single time. The ten largest clonotypes hold just over 9% of the sample. Sequencing was performed on peripheral blood. These TCRs come from a human donor in a cohort sampled during active COVID-19.

J is TRBJ2-2 and V is TRBV28; 14 bases fit TRBD2. The V segment lost 8 bases and the J segment 3 bases; nucleotides outside the gene matches: 11. CDR1 MDHEN and CDR2 SYDVKM come from the germline V gene. The CDR3 length is 18 residues. Here the CDR3 DNA reads TGTGCCAGCCATTTTACGGGACTAGCGGGAGCCCACACCGGGGAGCTGTTTTTT. Translation gives CASHFTGLAGAHTGELFF.

This chain links TRBV15 with TRBJ2-5, with D hard to call. Germline-derived CDR1 and CDR2 are LNHNV and YYDKDF (reference sequence). V lost 2 bases and J 2 bases, leaving 6 bases between the germline ends. The CDR3 sequence is 13 residues long. The CDR3 bases are TGTGCCACCAGCAGAAATGAGCAAGAGACCCAGTACTTC. Translated, it gives CATSRNEQETQYF.

V is TRBV14 and J is TRBJ2-3; unclear D gene. Germline-derived CDR1 and CDR2 are SGHDN and FVKESK. Trimming pared 5 bases from V and 2 bases from J, leaving 17 bases between. This CDR3 spans 16 amino acids. The CDR3 DNA sequence: TGTGCCAGCAGCGCCCGCTGGGCGTCCAACACAGATACGCAGTATTTT. This sequence encodes CASSARWASNTDTQYF.

A few counts support this clone. This rearrangement joins TRBV4-2 to TRBJ2-5; 14 bases are shared with TRBD2. V was pared by 4 bases and J by 1 base, with 5 bases of the junction left unmatched. CDR3 length equals 17 residues. In germline, CDR1 is LGHNA, CDR2 YNFKEQ. CDR3 sequence reads: CASSPGTSGRPQETQYF. The CDR3 DNA reads as TGTGCCAGCAGCCCCGGGACTAGCGGGAGACCCCAAGAGACCCAGTACTTC.

The CDR3 DNA reads as TGTGCCAGCAGCCAAGCGGCGGGGGCGCAAGATACGCAGTATTTT. Its protein is CASSQAAGAQDTQYF. This chain connects TRBV4-2 to TRBJ2-3; tentative D call: TRBD2 (7 bases). The CDR3 is 15 residues long. Germline V gene data show CDR1 as LGHNA and CDR2 as YNFKEQ. V was shortened by 1 base and J by 5 bases, with 13 bases between the two germline ends.

This clone was detected once. The rearrangement joins TRBV18 to TRBJ2-1; D is possibly TRBD2 (5 bases). Germline CDR1 is KGHSH and CDR2 is LQKENI. This CDR3 comprises 14 residues. V lost 5 bases and J lost 9, with 17 bases in between. The DNA for the CDR3 is TGTGCCAGCTCAGGAAAACTAGTTGGAAGTGAGCAGTTCTTC. It yields the protein CASSGKLVGSEQFF. Full variable domain (outside the CDR3, taken from reference TRBV18 and TRBJ2-1): NAGVMQNPRHLVRRRGQEARLRCSPMKGHSHVYWYRQLPEEGLKFMVYLQKENIIDESGMPKERFSAEFPKEGPSILRIQQVVRGDSAAYFCASSGKLVGSEQFFGPGTRLTVL.

Only a few counts were recorded for this clone. The genes are TRBV6-6 and TRBJ1-1; D may be TRBD1 (5 bases). Trimming removed 6 bases from V and 2 bases from J, with 16 bases in between. This CDR3 is 15 amino acids long. Germline V gene data show CDR1 as MNHNY and CDR2 as SVGAGI (reference sequence). The CDR3 coding sequence is TGTGCCAGCAGGGCTGGGCGGGGGATAAACACTGAAGCTTTCTTT. It is translated as CASRAGRGINTEAFF.